The 25 T cell receptor beta chains below come from one sample, sequenced in a study of cytotoxic CD8 clonotypes in ibrutinib-treated CLL. Method: immunoSEQ multiplex PCR; TCRdb's copy keeps in-frame clones and lacks some. Altogether about 200,000 clones are present, around 72% being singletons, with the ten largest covering roughly 13%. The input for sequencing was PBMCs, taken after 24 months of ibrutinib treatment. The receptors shown here come from a human donor with chronic lymphocytic leukemia.

This chain uses TRBV5-3 with TRBJ2-7, with a possible D match to TRBD1 (6 bases). TRBV5-3 is assigned to the ORF class and has an uncertain function. The CDR3 extends over 17 amino acids. V was shortened by 4 bases and J by 7 bases, with 27 bases between the two germline ends. The CDR3 here is CARSQLGQAETSGEQYF. The CDR3 DNA is TGTGCCAGAAGCCAGTTGGGACAAGCCGAGACTTCAGGGGAGCAGTACTTC.

The rearrangement uses TRBV6-5 and TRBJ2-2; D gene unclear. The CDR3 has 14 residues. Germline CDR1 is MNHEY and CDR2 is SVGAGI. Trimming left V 3 bases short and J 6 bases short, with 11 bases between. CDR3 sequence (DNA): TGTGCCAGCAGTTATGTGCCCAGTGCCGGGGAGCTGTTTTTT. Protein product: CASSYVPSAGELFF.

This chain joins TRBV30 and TRBJ1-1; 8 nucleotides line up with TRBD1. The CDR3 sequence is 14 residues long. Germline-derived CDR1 and CDR2 are GTSNPN and SVGIG (reference sequence). Germline trimming cut 0 bases from V and 10 bases from J; bases unmatched to any gene: 10. Here the CDR3 DNA reads TGTGCCTGGAGTGTAGGGGTCAGGGGGCTTGGAGCTTTCTTT. Protein: CAWSVGVRGLGAFF.

This rearrangement joins TRBV28 to TRBJ2-5; 7 bases match TRBD2. The CDR3 totals 15 residues. Germline V lookup: CDR1 MDHEN, CDR2 SYDVKM. V was clipped by 6 bases and J by 3 bases; unmatched bases: 10. CDR3 in DNA: TGTGCCAGCAGACCACCCCCTAGCGGAAAAGAGACCCAGTACTTC. Amino acids: CASRPPPSGKETQYF.

In its sample, this clone was seen a few times. The rearrangement joins TRBV7-9 to TRBJ1-1, with D possibly matching TRBD1 (6 bases). The CDR3 has 15 amino acids. Germline loops: CDR1 SEHNR, CDR2 FQNEAQ (reference sequence). Trimming took 5 bases from V and 6 from J, leaving 19 bases between them. CDR3 residues: CASSPGRGGLAEAFF. In nucleotides, the CDR3 is TGTGCCAGCAGCCCGGGGAGAGGGGGTCTCGCTGAAGCTTTCTTT.

The chain links TRBV2 to TRBJ2-7; 7 positions agree with TRBD1. V was clipped by 7 bases and J by 7 bases; unmatched bases: 10. Germline V gene data show CDR1 as SNHLY and CDR2 as FYNNEI. This CDR3 is 13 amino acids long. The CDR3 DNA follows: TGTGCCAGCAACCGACAGGGACACCTGGAGCAGTACTTC. Residues: CASNRQGHLEQYF.

The chain couples TRBV5-1 to TRBJ1-2; 7 nucleotides align to TRBD1. This CDR3 spans 15 amino acids. Germline loops: CDR1 SGHRS, CDR2 YFSETQ. V shed 4 bases and J 3 bases; nucleotides not matched to a gene: 9. In DNA form, the CDR3 reads TGCGCCAGCAGCATTGCCGGGACAGAAGACTATGGCTACACCTTC. Translation gives CASSIAGTEDYGYTF.

Concerning this clone itself: One end of the junction fails to match germline, which may point to a read error. The chain employs TRBV2 and TRBJ2-7; D is undetermined. CDR3 size: 15 residues. Germline values: CDR1 SNHLY, CDR2 FYNNEI. DNA for the CDR3: TGTGCCAGCAGCGAAGCGACATATTACCACCACGAGCAGTACTTC. This sequence encodes CASSEATYYHHEQYF.

The chain recombines TRBV7-9 with TRBJ2-1; D unclear. Germline CDR1 and CDR2: SEHNR and FQNEAQ (reference sequence). The CDR3 runs to 13 residues. The V end lost 1 base, the J end lost 7 bases, and 8 bases lay between the germline ends. This CDR3 is CASSLVGLNEQFF. Here the CDR3 DNA reads TGTGCCAGCAGCTTAGTTGGGCTTAATGAGCAGTTCTTC.

The V call is TRBV5-1, the J call TRBJ1-1, with D perhaps TRBD1 (5 bases). Trimming took off 0 bases at V and 1 base at J, with 16 bases between the two ends. Germline loops: CDR1 SGHRS, CDR2 YFSETQ. The CDR3 runs 17 residues. The CDR3 nucleotides read TGCGCCAGCAGCTTGGTTGGGGTCGGAGGGGAGAACACTGAAGCTTTCTTT. It yields the protein CASSLVGVGGENTEAFF. The full variable domain, its missing parts supplied by reference TRBV5-1 and TRBJ1-1, is KAGVTQTPRYLIKTRGQQVTLSCSPISGHRSVSWYQQTPGQGLQFLFEYFSETQRNKGNFPGRFSGRQFSNSRSEMNVSTLELGDSALYLCASSLVGVGGENTEAFFGQGTRLTVV.

The J gene is TRBJ2-7, the V gene TRBV5-1, with D perhaps TRBD1 or TRBD2 (7 bases each). This CDR3 has 13 residues. Trimming took 4 bases from V and 5 from J, leaving 13 bases between them. Germline V gives CDR1 SGHRS, CDR2 YFSETQ. CDR3 in amino acids: CASSTPGGDEQYF. The CDR3 DNA reads TGCGCCAGCAGCACCCCAGGGGGGGACGAGCAGTACTTC.

The rearrangement joins TRBV15 to TRBJ2-1; 9 nucleotides agree with TRBD2. The CDR3 is 15 amino acids. V shed 1 base and J 11 bases; nucleotides not matched to a gene: 9. Germline CDR1 reads LNHNV; CDR2 reads YYDKDF (reference sequence). CDR3 in amino acids: CATSRATSGLDQQFF. The CDR3 DNA follows: TGTGCCACCAGCAGAGCCACTAGCGGGTTGGATCAGCAGTTCTTC.

The genes are TRBV5-4 and TRBJ2-3, with a weak D call TRBD1 (5 bases). The CDR3 has 15 residues. Germline CDR1 reads SGHNT; CDR2 reads YYREEE (reference sequence). Between the trimmed V and J ends, which lost 4 bases and 0 bases, there was a span of 12 bases. The CDR3 protein is CASSPRQLSTDTQYF. The CDR3 DNA reads TGTGCCAGCAGCCCCCGACAGCTGAGCACAGATACGCAGTATTTT.

V usage is TRBV7-3 and J usage is TRBJ2-1, with 12 bases that match TRBD2. Germline V gene sequence: CDR1 SGHTA, CDR2 FQGTGA. The CDR3 contains 17 residues. V lost 6 bases and J lost 7; bases outside the gene matches: 13. The CDR3 DNA is TGTGCCAGCAGTTCTCAGGCTAGCGGGAGGGCTATGAATGAGCAGTTCTTC. As protein: CASSSQASGRAMNEQFF.

This clone was recorded a few times. The rearrangement links TRBV6-5 to TRBJ1-2; D possibly corresponds to TRBD1 (5 bases). V lost 5 bases and J 2 bases, leaving 9 bases between the germline ends. The CDR3 contains 13 residues. Germline loops: CDR1 MNHEY, CDR2 SVGAGI. CDR3 sequence reads: CASSSRDNYGYTF. The CDR3 bases are TGTGCCAGCAGTAGCCGGGACAACTATGGCTACACCTTC.

The chain couples TRBV9 to TRBJ2-7, with D possibly TRBD2 on 5 matching bases. V lost 0 bases and J 7 bases, leaving 14 bases between the germline ends. Germline V gives CDR1 SGDLS, CDR2 YYNGEE. This CDR3 has 14 residues. CDR3 DNA sequence: TGTGCCAGCAGCGTAGAGGCGGGCCCTTTTGAGCAGTACTTC. Protein product: CASSVEAGPFEQYF.

V is TRBV28 and J is TRBJ1-6; 7 bases match TRBD1. The CDR3 is made up of 13 amino acids. From germline, CDR1 is MDHEN and CDR2 SYDVKM. With V trimmed by 5 bases and J by 7 bases, 2 bases remained unmatched. CDR3 residues: CASSGTENSPLHF. CDR3 DNA: TGTGCCAGCAGTGGGACAGAAAATTCACCCCTCCACTTT.

The gene calls are TRBV10-3 and TRBJ2-3, with TRBD2 matching over 9 bases. The V segment lost 9 bases and the J segment 4 bases; nucleotides outside the gene matches: 8. CDR1 and CDR2 from the germline V gene are ENHRY and SYGVKD. The CDR3 extends over 14 amino acids. CDR3 loop: CAIKWTSEADTQYF. In DNA form, the CDR3 reads TGTGCCATTAAATGGACTAGCGAGGCAGATACGCAGTATTTT.

On this clone itself: One junction end does not reproduce the germline sequence, and a read error may be involved. The chain is built from TRBV7-9 and TRBJ2-1; 10 nucleotides align to TRBD2. Per the germline V gene, CDR1 is SEHNR and CDR2 is FQNEAQ (reference sequence). The CDR3 consists of 17 residues. The CDR3 DNA is TGTGCCAGCAACTTAGCAACAAGGACTAGCGGTTACAATGAGCAGTTCTTC. This sequence encodes CASNLATRTSGYNEQFF.

The chain employs TRBV27 and TRBJ2-7, with no clear D. Trimming removed 3 bases at V and 2 bases at J, with 8 bases between. Germline lookup yields CDR1 MNHEY and CDR2 SMNVEV (reference sequence). This CDR3 has 13 amino acids. The CDR3 region is CASSFRPAYEQYF. The CDR3 DNA reads as TGTGCCAGCAGTTTTCGGCCGGCCTACGAGCAGTACTTC.

This clone has a handful of counts. V usage is TRBV7-8 and J usage is TRBJ2-7; a weak D match, TRBD1 (5 bases). Germline CDR1 reads SGHVS; CDR2 reads FQNEAQ. V was pared by 5 bases and J by 5 bases, with 16 bases between. CDR3 length: 14 residues. CDR3 coding DNA: TGTGCCAGCAGCCACCAGGGCCAGTACGACGAGCAGTACTTC. It is translated as CASSHQGQYDEQYF.

The V call is TRBV18, the J call TRBJ1-2, with 7 bases lining up with TRBD1. The trim removed 3 bases at V and 4 bases at J, leaving 8 bases unmatched. The CDR3 sequence is 15 residues long. Germline V CDR1 and CDR2: KGHSH, LQKENI. CDR3 region: CASSPAMDRTYGYTF. CDR3 nucleotides: TGTGCCAGCTCACCCGCCATGGACAGGACCTATGGCTACACCTTC.

V usage is TRBV30 and J usage is TRBJ1-3; TRBD1 agrees at 7 bases. Per germline, CDR1 GTSNPN and CDR2 SVGIG (reference sequence). This CDR3 has 14 residues. The junction had 4 bases not matched to a gene; V was cut back by 1 base and J by 4 bases. CDR3 sequence reads: CAWSAGGVGNTIYF. Here the CDR3 DNA reads TGTGCCTGGAGTGCAGGGGGAGTAGGAAACACCATATATTTT.

V gene TRBV6-5 combines with J gene TRBJ2-1; 7 nucleotides line up with TRBD1. Unmatched junction bases numbered 2, after V lost 4 bases and J lost 5 bases. This CDR3 spans 13 amino acids. Germline-derived CDR1 and CDR2 are MNHEY and SVGAGI. The DNA for the CDR3 is TGTGCCAGCAGTTCGACAGGGAACAATGAGCAGTTCTTC. As protein: CASSSTGNNEQFF.

The V and J genes are TRBV14 and TRBJ2-7; D call uncertain. This CDR3 has 13 residues. Germline assignment: CDR1 SGHDN and CDR2 FVKESK. Trimming pared 4 bases from V and 0 bases from J, leaving 7 bases between. The CDR3 is CASSRADSYEQYF. The CDR3 region has the DNA TGTGCCAGCAGCCGGGCAGACTCCTACGAGCAGTACTTC. Combining the CDR3 with reference TRBV14 and TRBJ2-7 gives the whole variable domain EAGVTQFPSHSVIEKGQTVTLRCDPISGHDNLYWYRRVMGKEIKFLLHFVKESKQDESGMPNNRFLAERTGGTYSTLKVQPAELEDSGVYFCASSRADSYEQYFGPGTRLTVT.